A single sample is the source of the 11 T cell receptor beta chains below, sequenced in a study of T cell responses to AZD1222 COVID-19 vaccine. Repertoires were generated with immunoSEQ multiplex PCR, while TCRdb's copy carries only in-frame clones and drops some. The data contain around 180,000 clones, about nine tenths of them seen just once; the ten biggest clones take up around 2.5%. Specimen: peripheral blood, collected on day 0 of MenACWY control vaccination. These receptors came from an adult in good health.

The V gene is TRBV3-1 (or the pseudogene TRBV3-2), the J gene TRBJ2-7; 7 nucleotides agree with TRBD1. The trim removed 9 bases at V and 3 bases at J, leaving 5 bases unmatched. Germline-derived CDR1 and CDR2 are LGHDT and YNNKEL (reference sequence). This CDR3 has 12 amino acids. The DNA of the CDR3 is TGTGCCAGTGGACAGGACTTCTACGAGCAGTACTTC. Its protein is CASGQDFYEQYF.

Remarks on this clone: An end of the junction does not agree with germline; a read error may underlie this. The V call is TRBV7-9, the J call TRBJ1-6, with D hard to call. The CDR3 is 11 amino acids. Germline CDR1 reads SEHNR; CDR2 reads FQNEAQ (reference sequence). The CDR3 DNA reads TGTGCCAGCAGCGTAGCTTCACCCCTCCACTTT. Its protein is CASSVASPLHF.

The rearrangement joins TRBV7-2 to TRBJ1-5, with D possibly being TRBD1 (5 bases). The V and J ends lost 3 bases and 3 bases respectively, with 9 bases between them. The germline gives CDR1 SGHTA, CDR2 FQGNSA. This CDR3 has 14 amino acids. CDR3 sequence (DNA): TGTGCCAGCAGCTTCACAGGTTACAATCAGCCCCAGCATTTT. Its translation: CASSFTGYNQPQHF.

The chain joins TRBV27 to TRBJ2-5, with a possible D match to TRBD1 (6 bases). Trimming removed 3 bases from V and 5 bases from J, with 13 bases in between. The CDR3 has 14 amino acids. CDR1 MNHEY and CDR2 SMNVEV come from the germline V gene (reference sequence). CDR3 in amino acids: CASSFRGGAETQYF. The CDR3, as DNA: TGTGCCAGCAGTTTCCGAGGGGGAGCGGAGACCCAGTACTTC.

This chain connects TRBV7-2 to TRBJ1-2; D ambiguous. This CDR3 has 13 amino acids. Germline V gives CDR1 SGHTA, CDR2 FQGNSA. Trimming took 0 bases from V and 2 from J, leaving 4 bases between them. CDR3 in amino acids: CASSLADNYGYTF. The CDR3 DNA is TGTGCCAGCAGCTTAGCCGACAACTATGGCTACACCTTC.

The sample holds one count of this clone. The chain uses TRBV27 and TRBJ2-3, with 9 bases lining up with TRBD2. The V segment lost 4 bases and the J segment 1 base; nucleotides outside the gene matches: 12. From germline, CDR1 is MNHEY and CDR2 SMNVEV (reference sequence). This CDR3 spans 18 amino acids. For the CDR3, the DNA is TGTGCCAGCAGTTCGGTTCTAGCGGGGCCCAAGGGCACAGATACGCAGTATTTT. This gives the protein CASSSVLAGPKGTDTQYF.

The chain carries TRBV10-3 and TRBJ2-7; a possible D gene is TRBD2 (7 bases). The CDR3 runs to 16 residues. The V and J ends lost 0 bases and 6 bases respectively, with 18 bases between them. CDR1 ENHRY and CDR2 SYGVKD come from the germline V gene. The CDR3 is CAISESSGGGSLEQYF. Written as DNA, the CDR3 is TGTGCCATCAGTGAGTCCTCGGGGGGCGGGAGTCTCGAGCAGTACTTC.

The chain couples TRBV28 to TRBJ2-3; 10 positions agree with TRBD2. This CDR3 has 17 amino acids. Trimming took 5 bases from V and 2 from J; bases not matched to a gene: 10. The V gene's germline CDR1 is MDHEN and CDR2 SYDVKM. The CDR3 loop reads CASSPLLLAGTTDTQYF. CDR3 bases: TGTGCCAGCAGTCCTCTCTTACTAGCGGGGACCACAGATACGCAGTATTTT.

J is TRBJ1-2 and V is TRBV6-2 or TRBV6-3; possibly TRBD1 for D (6 bases). The CDR3 is 14 amino acids. Germline V gene sequence: CDR1 MNHEY, CDR2 SVGEGT. Trimming stripped 2 bases from V and 6 bases from J, with 13 bases between. The CDR3 protein is CASSYPGQLDGYTF. As DNA, the CDR3 is TGTGCCAGCAGTTACCCTGGACAGTTGGATGGCTACACCTTC.

This clone showed up just once. The chain employs TRBV5-1 and TRBJ2-5; D is unclear. Germline V CDR1 and CDR2: SGHRS, YFSETQ. CDR3 length equals 14 residues. V was cut by 2 bases and J by 5 bases, with 13 bases left in between. The CDR3 coding sequence is TGCGCCAGCAGCTTACCCCCCCAGGAGGAGACCCAGTACTTC. Its translation: CASSLPPQEETQYF.

This clone was observed a single time. Its ends do not fully match the called genes, so a read error is possible. J is TRBJ1-1 and V is TRBV19, with D unclear. Germline V gene sequence: CDR1 LNHDA, CDR2 SQIVND (reference sequence). The CDR3 has 12 residues. CDR3 protein: CASSIGNTQAFF. The DNA of the CDR3 is TGTGCCAGTAGTATAGGAAACACTCAAGCTTTCTTT.